This passage covers 26 T cell receptor beta chains from one sample sequenced in a study of T cells after yellow fever vaccination. Each CDR3 protein is one row after TCRdb ran MiXCR on the 5' RACE reads. The data contain about 550,000 distinct CDR3 sequences, roughly 21% of them seen just once; the ten biggest clones take up more than 13%. The starting material was PBMCs, obtained 15 days after the yellow fever booster vaccination. These receptors all come from a man aged 25-40 years who received the YFV17D yellow fever vaccine.

This clonotype was observed a few times. V usage is TRBV9 and J usage is TRBJ2-7, with 7 nucleotides matching TRBD1. The germline gives CDR1 SGDLS, CDR2 YYNGEE. J gave up 2 bases and V 5 bases, and 10 bases lay outside the gene matches. The CDR3 extends over 15 amino acids. This CDR3 reads CASSLGQGVTYEQYF. The DNA for the CDR3 is TGTGCCAGCAGTCTAGGGCAGGGGGTGACCTACGAGCAGTACTTC.

The chain joins TRBV20-1 to TRBJ2-5, with 7 bases aligning to TRBD1. The trim removed 7 bases at V and 3 bases at J, leaving 8 bases unmatched. This CDR3 is built from 13 residues. CDR1 is DFQATT and CDR2 is SNEGSKA in the germline V gene (reference sequence). For the CDR3, the DNA is TGCAGTGTCGGAGCCGGGACAGAAGAGACCCAGTACTTC. This codes for CSVGAGTEETQYF.

This clonotype was observed a few times. The chain employs TRBV27 and TRBJ1-1; D is ambiguous. Trimming cost V 4 bases and J 4 bases, with 13 bases left between them. Germline CDR1 and CDR2: MNHEY and SMNVEV (reference sequence). The CDR3 extends over 14 amino acids. The CDR3 reads CASSSRAVGTEAFF. In DNA, the CDR3 is TGTGCCAGCAGTTCCCGGGCGGTGGGCACTGAAGCTTTCTTT.

The chain has TRBV7-2 and TRBJ2-5; 13 nucleotides line up with TRBD2. There are 14 residues in the CDR3. Germline CDR1 reads SGHTA; CDR2 reads FQGNSA. V shed 3 bases and J 10 bases; nucleotides not matched to a gene: 5. Here the CDR3 DNA reads TGTGCCAGCAGCTTGGCGGGACTAGCGGGATTCCAGTACTTC. Protein sequence: CASSLAGLAGFQYF.

This clonotype was seen only a few times. The J gene is TRBJ2-3, the V gene TRBV25-1; 9 bases line up with TRBD2. There are 14 residues in the CDR3. Per the germline V gene, CDR1 is MGHDK and CDR2 is SYGVNS. With V trimmed by 4 bases and J by 8 bases, 7 bases remained unmatched. The CDR3 DNA sequence: TGTGCCAGCAGTGTAGGAAGCGGGAGGTTTACGCAGTATTTT. Amino acids: CASSVGSGRFTQYF.

V usage is TRBV12-3 or TRBV12-4 and J usage is TRBJ2-7; D is possibly TRBD2 (9 bases). Trimming removed 6 bases at V and 3 bases at J, with 27 bases between. The CDR3 length is 18 residues. The DNA for the CDR3 is TGTGCCAGCAGCCCTCACAGGGGGGGCCTAGCGGGGTACTACGAGCAGTACTTC. This encodes CASSPHRGGLAGYYEQYF.

This clonotype has only a few counts. V gene TRBV11-2 combines with J gene TRBJ2-3, with 10 bases matching TRBD1. This CDR3 has 15 amino acids. V lost 5 bases and J lost 5; bases outside the gene matches: 7. Germline assignment: CDR1 SGHAT and CDR2 FQNNGV. CDR3 region: CASSPVDRGIDTQYF. The CDR3 nucleotides are TGTGCCAGCAGCCCAGTGGACAGGGGGATAGATACGCAGTATTTT.

This sequence joins TRBV25-1 and TRBJ2-2; D is perhaps TRBD1 (5 bases). Germline lookup yields CDR1 MGHDK and CDR2 SYGVNS. The CDR3 is made up of 16 amino acids. V dropped 2 bases and J dropped 3 bases, with 13 bases sitting between them. The CDR3 spells CASSEGAGIDTGELFF. DNA of the CDR3: TGTGCCAGCAGTGAAGGGGCAGGTATCGACACCGGGGAGCTGTTTTTT. Together with reference TRBV25-1 and TRBJ2-2, the CDR3 gives the full variable domain: EADIYQTPRYLVIGTGKKITLECSQTMGHDKMYWYQQDPGMELHLIHYSYGVNSTEKGDLSSESTVSRIRTEHFPLTLESARPSHTSQYLCASSEGAGIDTGELFFGEGSRLTVL.

The chain links TRBV7-2 to TRBJ2-2, with D perhaps TRBD1 (6 bases). V gave up 0 bases and J gave up 3 bases, with 14 bases separating them. CDR3 length equals 17 residues. Germline loops: CDR1 SGHTA, CDR2 FQGNSA. The CDR3 loop is CASSLALRGLYTGELFF. The DNA for the CDR3 is TGTGCCAGCAGCTTAGCGCTGAGGGGGTTGTACACCGGGGAGCTGTTTTTT. The full variable domain, rest sourced from reference TRBV7-2 and TRBJ2-2, is GAGVSQSPSNKVTEKGKDVELRCDPISGHTALYWYRQSLGQGLEFLIYFQGNSAPDKSGLPSDRFSAERTGGSVSTLTIQRTQQEDSAVYLCASSLALRGLYTGELFFGEGSRLTVL.

The rearrangement joins TRBV28 to TRBJ2-2; 7 nucleotides match TRBD2. Germline V CDR1 and CDR2: MDHEN, SYDVKM. The CDR3 runs 16 residues. Trimming at V came to 1 base and at J to 5 bases, leaving 7 bases not matched to a gene. CDR3 loop: CASSLYRAGRTGELFF. In DNA, the CDR3 is TGTGCCAGCAGTTTATATCGAGCGGGACGGACCGGGGAGCTGTTTTTT. Full variable domain (remainder filled in from reference TRBV28 and TRBJ2-2): DVKVTQSSRYLVKRTGEKVFLECVQDMDHENMFWYRQDPGLGLRLIYFSYDVKMKEKGDIPEGYSVSREKKERFSLILESASTNQTSMYLCASSLYRAGRTGELFFGEGSRLTVL.

The chain joins TRBV28 to TRBJ2-2; 7 bases are shared with TRBD2. J was trimmed by 5 bases and V by 2 bases; bases with no gene match: 5. Germline CDR1 reads MDHEN; CDR2 reads SYDVKM. The CDR3 runs 15 residues. The CDR3 is CASSLQRDITGELFF. The CDR3 DNA sequence: TGTGCCAGCAGTTTACAGCGGGATATAACCGGGGAGCTGTTTTTT.

This chain links TRBV5-5 with TRBJ2-1, with 10 bases matching TRBD2. The J segment lost 3 bases and the V segment lost 0 bases, leaving 3 bases of the junction unmatched. CDR3 size: 16 residues. Germline V lookup: CDR1 SGHKS, CDR2 YYEKEE (reference sequence). The CDR3 reads CASSLDPSGSYNEQFF. The CDR3 DNA sequence: TGTGCCAGCAGCTTGGACCCTAGCGGGAGCTACAATGAGCAGTTCTTC.

V gene TRBV3-1 combines with J gene TRBJ1-6, with TRBD1 matching 7 bases. The germline V gene encodes CDR1 LGHDT and CDR2 YNNKEL (reference sequence). The trim removed 10 bases at V and 7 bases at J, leaving 7 bases unmatched. This CDR3 has 13 residues. The CDR3 DNA sequence: TGTGCCACCCGGGACAGCCTGAATTCACCCCTCCACTTT. This sequence encodes CATRDSLNSPLHF.

This chain uses TRBV5-1 with TRBJ2-7; D is ambiguous. This CDR3 has 12 amino acids. The V end lost 4 bases, the J end lost 6 bases, and 11 bases lay between the germline ends. Looked up from germline, CDR1 is SGHRS and CDR2 is YFSETQ. CDR3 loop: CASSPGGPEQYF. CDR3 coding DNA: TGCGCCAGCAGCCCAGGTGGGCCCGAGCAGTACTTC.

This clonotype was counted only a few times. The chain links TRBV11-3 to TRBJ2-2; tentatively, D is TRBD2 (6 bases). Germline assignment: CDR1 SGHNT and CDR2 YENEEA. V lost 4 bases to trimming and J lost 6 bases, with 15 bases between them. This CDR3 region has 15 residues. DNA for the CDR3: TGTGCCAGCAGCTCTCGGGGGAATACCCCCGGGGAGCTGTTTTTT. It specifies CASSSRGNTPGELFF.

This clonotype was picked up a small number of times. The chain carries TRBV29-1 and TRBJ2-5; D gene ambiguous. From germline, CDR1 is SQVTM and CDR2 ANQGSEA. The CDR3 has 13 amino acids. Deletions cut 3 bases from V and 3 bases from J, with 11 bases between. The CDR3 DNA reads as TGCAGCGTTGACATCAATCGAGAAGAGACCCAGTACTTC. Amino acids: CSVDINREETQYF.

The chain recombines TRBV29-1 with TRBJ2-4, with D possibly TRBD1 on 5 matching bases. This CDR3 contains 14 residues. V was clipped by 4 bases and J by 6 bases, with 16 bases between them. Per the germline V gene, CDR1 is SQVTM and CDR2 is ANQGSEA. The CDR3 is CSVVCPDRGNIQYF. The CDR3 nucleotides read TGCAGCGTTGTGTGTCCCGATAGGGGAAACATTCAGTACTTC.

The chain links TRBV20-1 to TRBJ2-3, with D perhaps assigned TRBD1 or TRBD2 (5 bases each). CDR3 length equals 13 residues. V lost 1 base to trimming and J lost 10 bases, with 15 bases between them. Germline V lookup: CDR1 DFQATT, CDR2 SNEGSKA (reference sequence). This CDR3 is CSARGSGDEAQYF. The CDR3 bases are TGCAGTGCTAGAGGTTCCGGGGACGAAGCGCAGTATTTT.

The rearrangement joins TRBV4-3 to TRBJ2-2, with 9 bases lining up with TRBD1. This CDR3 contains 16 residues. Trimming removed 0 bases from V and 6 bases from J; junction bases left unmatched: 5. CDR1 is LGHNA and CDR2 is YSLEER in the germline V gene. The CDR3 nucleotides read TGCGCCAGCAGCCAAGATATGACAGGGGGGTCCGGGGAGCTGTTTTTT. Translating it yields CASSQDMTGGSGELFF.

The chain has TRBV30 and TRBJ2-2, with 8 bases identical to TRBD1. This CDR3 is built from 15 residues. The V and J ends lost 3 bases and 0 bases, in that order; junction bases with no gene match: 3. The germline CDR1 and CDR2 sequences are GTSNPN and SVGIG (reference sequence). The CDR3 DNA follows: TGTGCCTGGAGGAGGACAGGGACGAACACCGGGGAGCTGTTTTTT. Protein product: CAWRRTGTNTGELFF. Looking up the rest from reference TRBV30 and TRBJ2-2 gives the full variable domain: SQTIHQWPATLVQPVGSPLSLECTVEGTSNPNLYWYRQAAGRGLQLLFYSVGIGQISSEVPQNLSASRPQDRQFILSSKKLLLSDSGFYLCAWRRTGTNTGELFFGEGSRLTVL.

This clonotype has just a few counts. V gene TRBV7-6 combines with J gene TRBJ2-7; TRBD1 or TRBD2 may be the D gene (5 bases each). V lost 4 bases, J lost 3 bases, and 19 bases lay in between. CDR3 length equals 16 residues. Germline lookup yields CDR1 SGHVS and CDR2 FNYEAQ. CDR3: CASSSGAGFNGYEQYF. The DNA for the CDR3 is TGTGCCAGCAGCTCCGGGGCGGGTTTTAACGGCTACGAGCAGTACTTC. The variable domain in full, with the rest retrieved from reference TRBV7-6 and TRBJ2-7, is GAGVSQSPRYKVTKRGQDVALRCDPISGHVSLYWYRQALGQGPEFLTYFNYEAQQDKSGLPNDRFSAERPEGSISTLTIQRTEQRDSAMYRCASSSGAGFNGYEQYFGPGTRLTVT.

The chain has TRBV20-1 and TRBJ2-1, with 10 bases that match TRBD2. Germline V gives CDR1 DFQATT, CDR2 SNEGSKA (reference sequence). The CDR3 length is 15 residues. With 5 bases clipped from V and 5 bases from J, the junction kept 9 bases outside the gene matches. The CDR3 bases are TGCAGTGCTCCCCACACTAGCGGGAATAACAATGAGCAGTTCTTC. Its protein product is CSAPHTSGNNNEQFF.

This clonotype was observed a few times. The V gene is TRBV7-2, the J gene TRBJ2-1; a weak D match, TRBD1 (5 bases). The CDR3 is 13 amino acids. Germline CDR1 reads SGHTA; CDR2 reads FQGNSA. The V end lost 3 bases, the J end lost 9 bases, and 12 bases lay between the germline ends. Here the CDR3 reads CASSFQGNSEQFF. As DNA, the CDR3 is TGTGCCAGCAGCTTTCAGGGAAACAGTGAGCAGTTCTTC.

The rearrangement joins TRBV7-2 to TRBJ2-3, with 10 bases matching TRBD2. In germline, CDR1 is SGHTA, CDR2 FQGNSA. The CDR3 extends over 16 amino acids. Trimming at V came to 5 bases and at J to 1 base, leaving 6 bases not matched to a gene. In DNA, the CDR3 is TGTGCCAGCAGCGAACAGGGACTAGCGCGCACAGATACGCAGTATTTT. Translating gives CASSEQGLARTDTQYF.

The chain combines TRBV7-2 with TRBJ2-7; tentatively, D is TRBD1 (5 bases). Trimming removed 1 base at V and 0 bases at J, with 16 bases between. CDR1 and CDR2 from the germline V gene are SGHTA and FQGNSA. This CDR3 is built from 17 residues. CDR3 residues: CASSLGVGREGSYEQYF. DNA for the CDR3: TGTGCCAGCAGCTTAGGAGTGGGGCGTGAAGGCTCCTACGAGCAGTACTTC.

The table lists this clonotype with a few counts. This chain connects TRBV7-2 to TRBJ1-2, with D possibly TRBD1 on 5 matching bases. The CDR3 consists of 14 residues. Germline-derived CDR1 and CDR2 are SGHTA and FQGNSA. V was cut by 5 bases and J by 4 bases, with 14 bases left in between. The CDR3 loop reads CASSARGGGYGYTF. The CDR3 region has the DNA TGTGCCAGCAGCGCCCGGGGGGGGGGCTATGGCTACACCTTC.